These 2 T cell receptor beta chains were all obtained from the same sample, sequenced in a study of neurological immune-mediated disorders (dated by TCRdb to about 2019). The library was produced with 5' RACE. The reads were generated on an Illumina HiSeq 2500. TCRdb reworked the public reads: Q25 trimming with fastp, MiXCR clone assembly, productive beta chains retained. Every distinct CDR3 protein forms one entry, paired with its most common genes and DNA. In all, the sample holds 72,000 or so distinct CDR3 sequences, and about 15% of those were seen once. The ten largest clones add up to 15% of the sample. Sequences were obtained from PBMCs. The receptors here all came from a woman in her forties in good health.

CDR3: CSAWGREGQGETQYF. The CDR3 bases are TGCAGCGCCTGGGGGCGGGAGGGCCAAGGGGAGACCCAGTACTTC. The J gene is TRBJ2-5, the V gene TRBV29-1, with 9 bases lining up with TRBD2. Losses at the gene ends were 7 bases for V and 5 bases for J; bases not matched to a gene: 14. Germline loops: CDR1 SQVTM, CDR2 ANQGSEA. CDR3 length: 15 residues.

This clonotype was recorded many times. The chain is built from TRBV20-1 and TRBJ2-5; D not certain. The V gene lost 1 base and the J gene lost 2 bases, with 14 bases spanning the gap. The CDR3 totals 15 residues. CDR1 DFQATT and CDR2 SNEGSKA come from the germline V gene (reference sequence). The CDR3 spells CSARGGLPHQETQYF. In nucleotides, the CDR3 is TGCAGTGCTAGAGGAGGATTACCTCATCAAGAGACCCAGTACTTC.